This TCR beta chain was recorded in a study of control samples from healthy donors and cancer patients. This CDR3 has 12 amino acids. Germline V CDR1 and CDR2: SGHAT, FQNNGV. Of note for this clone: An end of the junction does not agree with germline; a read error may underlie this.

Some clones are missing from TCRdb's copy, which holds only in-frame ones; the method was immunoSEQ multiplex PCR. The sample has more than 95,000 clones, about 92% seen once. The sample comprised blood. The rearrangement joins TRBV11-2 to TRBJ2-7, with no clear D. The clonotype was recovered from a man aged 18 to 30 in good health. In DNA, the CDR3 is TGTGCCAGCAGCTTAGATTTAGAACCCGCGTGCTTC. As protein: CASSLDLEPACF.